This T cell receptor beta chain is drawn from a study of cytomegalovirus exposure and HLA in healthy donors. PCR primers comprised 60 Vbeta and 13 Jbeta primers. Some clones are missing from TCRdb's copy, which holds only in-frame ones; the method was immunoSEQ multiplex PCR. The sample has 180,000 or so clones; roughly 77% are singletons. The CDR3 is made up of 11 amino acids. V gave up 6 bases and J gave up 8 bases, with 8 bases separating them. Germline CDR1 is MNHEY and CDR2 is SVGAGI. Study observations and caveats: In a later analysis, a missense DCLRE1C variant was linked to TCR beta V- and J-gene trimming.

Notes on this clone: The target antigen is unknown.

The receptor's source is a woman younger than 45 in good health and CMV-seropositive. The genes are TRBV6-5 and TRBJ1-3; the D is unclear. The sample consisted of PBMCs. The CDR3 here is CASSTEDTIYF. In nucleotides, the CDR3 is TGTGCCAGCAGCACGGAGGACACCATATATTTT.